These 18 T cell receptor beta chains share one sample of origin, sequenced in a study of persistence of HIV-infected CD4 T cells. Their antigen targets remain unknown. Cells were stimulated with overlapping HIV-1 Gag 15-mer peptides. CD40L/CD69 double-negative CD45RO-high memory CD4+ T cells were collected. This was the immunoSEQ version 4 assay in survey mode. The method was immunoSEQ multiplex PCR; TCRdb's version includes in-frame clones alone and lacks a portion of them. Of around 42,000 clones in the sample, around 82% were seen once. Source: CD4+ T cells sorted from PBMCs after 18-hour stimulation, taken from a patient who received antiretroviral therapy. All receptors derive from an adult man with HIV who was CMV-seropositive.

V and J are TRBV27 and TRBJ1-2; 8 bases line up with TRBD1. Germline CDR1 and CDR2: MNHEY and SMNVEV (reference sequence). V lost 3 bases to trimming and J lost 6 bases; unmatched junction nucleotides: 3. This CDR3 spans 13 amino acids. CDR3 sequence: CASSFGQGDGYTF. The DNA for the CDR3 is TGTGCCAGCAGTTTCGGACAGGGTGATGGCTACACCTTC.

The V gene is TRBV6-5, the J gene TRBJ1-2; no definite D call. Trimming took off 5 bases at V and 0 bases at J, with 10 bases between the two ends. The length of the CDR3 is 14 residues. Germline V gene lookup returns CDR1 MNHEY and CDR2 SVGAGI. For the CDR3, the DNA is TGTGCCAGCAGTCTACAGAATACTAACTATGGCTACACCTTC. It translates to CASSLQNTNYGYTF.

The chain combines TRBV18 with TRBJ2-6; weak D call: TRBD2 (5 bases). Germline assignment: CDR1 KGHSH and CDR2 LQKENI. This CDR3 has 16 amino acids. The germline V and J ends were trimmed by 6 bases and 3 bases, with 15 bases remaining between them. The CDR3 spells CASSPEAPGGANVLTF. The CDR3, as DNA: TGTGCCAGCTCCCCGGAGGCTCCGGGTGGGGCCAACGTCCTGACTTTC.

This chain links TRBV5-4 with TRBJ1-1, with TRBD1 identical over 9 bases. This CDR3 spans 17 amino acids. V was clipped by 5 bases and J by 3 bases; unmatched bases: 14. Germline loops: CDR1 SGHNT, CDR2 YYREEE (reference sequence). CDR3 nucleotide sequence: TGTGCCAGCAGAAAGGGGACAGGGTTGATTTTGGACACTGAAGCTTTCTTT. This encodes CASRKGTGLILDTEAFF. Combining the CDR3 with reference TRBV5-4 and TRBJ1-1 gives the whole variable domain ETGVTQSPTHLIKTRGQQVTLRCSSQSGHNTVSWYQQALGQGPQFIFQYYREEENGRGNFPPRFSGLQFPNYSSELNVNALELDDSALYLCASRKGTGLILDTEAFFGQGTRLTVV.

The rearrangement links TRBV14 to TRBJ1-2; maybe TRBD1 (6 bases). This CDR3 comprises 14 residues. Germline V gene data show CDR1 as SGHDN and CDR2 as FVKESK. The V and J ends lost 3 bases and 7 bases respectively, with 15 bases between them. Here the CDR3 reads CASSQQGTASGYTF. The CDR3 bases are TGTGCCAGCAGCCAGCAGGGGACCGCTAGTGGCTACACCTTC.

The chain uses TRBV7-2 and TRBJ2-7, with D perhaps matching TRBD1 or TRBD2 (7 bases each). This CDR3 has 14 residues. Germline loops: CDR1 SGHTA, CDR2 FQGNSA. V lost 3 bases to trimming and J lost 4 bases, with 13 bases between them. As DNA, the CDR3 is TGTGCCAGCAGCTTGAGCGGGACAGCATACGAGCAGTACTTC. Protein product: CASSLSGTAYEQYF.

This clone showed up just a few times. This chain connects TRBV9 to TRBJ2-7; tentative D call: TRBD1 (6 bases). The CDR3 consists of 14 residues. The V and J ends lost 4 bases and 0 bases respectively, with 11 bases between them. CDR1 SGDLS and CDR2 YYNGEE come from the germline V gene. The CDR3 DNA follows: TGTGCCAGCAGCTTCCGGGACAACTCCTACGAGCAGTACTTC. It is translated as CASSFRDNSYEQYF.

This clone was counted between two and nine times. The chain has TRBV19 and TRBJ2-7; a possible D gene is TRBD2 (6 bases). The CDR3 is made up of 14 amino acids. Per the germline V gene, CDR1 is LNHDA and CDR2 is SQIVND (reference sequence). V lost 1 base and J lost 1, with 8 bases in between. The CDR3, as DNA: TGTGCCAGTAGTATAGCTCGGGGGTCCTACGAGCAGTACTTC. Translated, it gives CASSIARGSYEQYF.

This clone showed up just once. The CDR3 spells CASSQLPTGSYNSPLHF. CDR3 nucleotides: TGTGCCAGCAGCCAACTACCGACAGGTTCCTATAATTCACCCCTCCACTTT. V is TRBV3-1 (or the pseudogene TRBV3-2) and J is TRBJ1-6; TRBD1 might be the D (6 bases). The CDR3 totals 17 residues. Germline-derived CDR1 and CDR2 are LGHDT and YNNKEL (reference sequence). The V end was cut by 2 bases, the J end by 1 base, with 12 bases between.

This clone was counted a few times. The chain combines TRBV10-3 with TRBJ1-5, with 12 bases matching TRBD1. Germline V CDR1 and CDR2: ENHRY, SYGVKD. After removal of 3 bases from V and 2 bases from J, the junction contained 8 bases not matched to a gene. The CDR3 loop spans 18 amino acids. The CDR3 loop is CAISDTRGTGGGNQPQHF. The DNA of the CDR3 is TGTGCCATCAGTGATACCAGGGGGACAGGGGGCGGCAATCAGCCCCAGCATTTT.

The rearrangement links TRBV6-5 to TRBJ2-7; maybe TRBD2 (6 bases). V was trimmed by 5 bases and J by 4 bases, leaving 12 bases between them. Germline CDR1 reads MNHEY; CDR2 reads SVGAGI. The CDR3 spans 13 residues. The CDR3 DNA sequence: TGTGCCAGCAGTCACCGGGACTCTTACGAGCAGTACTTC. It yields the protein CASSHRDSYEQYF.

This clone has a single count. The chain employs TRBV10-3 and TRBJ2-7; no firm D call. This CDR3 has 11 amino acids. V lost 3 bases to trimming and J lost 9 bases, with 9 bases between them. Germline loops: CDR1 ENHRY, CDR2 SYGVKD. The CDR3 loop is CAISDGWGQYF. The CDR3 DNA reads TGTGCCATCAGTGATGGGTGGGGGCAGTACTTC.

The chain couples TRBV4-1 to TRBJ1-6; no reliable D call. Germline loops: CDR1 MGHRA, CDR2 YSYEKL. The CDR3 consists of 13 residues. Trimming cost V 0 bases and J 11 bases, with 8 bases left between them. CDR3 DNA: TGCGCCAGCAGCCAAGAGGCCCGTCCACCCCTCCACTTT. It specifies CASSQEARPPLHF.

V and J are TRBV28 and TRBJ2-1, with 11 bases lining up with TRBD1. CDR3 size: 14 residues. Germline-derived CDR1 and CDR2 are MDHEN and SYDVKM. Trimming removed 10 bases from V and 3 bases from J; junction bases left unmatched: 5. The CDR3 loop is CAITGTGGYNEQFF. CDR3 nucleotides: TGTGCCATTACCGGGACAGGGGGCTACAATGAGCAGTTCTTC.

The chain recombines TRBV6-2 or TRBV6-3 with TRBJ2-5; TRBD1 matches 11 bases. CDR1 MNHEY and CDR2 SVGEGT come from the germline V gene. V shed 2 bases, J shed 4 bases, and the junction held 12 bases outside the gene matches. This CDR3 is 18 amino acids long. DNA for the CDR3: TGTGCCAGCAGTTACCCGACCGGGACAGGGGGTTCGGGAGAGACCCAGTACTTC. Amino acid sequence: CASSYPTGTGGSGETQYF.

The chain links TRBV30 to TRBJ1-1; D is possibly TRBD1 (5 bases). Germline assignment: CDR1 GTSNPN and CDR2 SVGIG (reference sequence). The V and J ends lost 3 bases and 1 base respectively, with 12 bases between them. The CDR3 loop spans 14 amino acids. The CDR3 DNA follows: TGTGCCTGGAGAAACCTAGACAGGAACACTGAAGCTTTCTTT. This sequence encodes CAWRNLDRNTEAFF. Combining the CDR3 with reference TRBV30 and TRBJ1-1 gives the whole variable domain SQTIHQWPATLVQPVGSPLSLECTVEGTSNPNLYWYRQAAGRGLQLLFYSVGIGQISSEVPQNLSASRPQDRQFILSSKKLLLSDSGFYLCAWRNLDRNTEAFFGQGTRLTVV.

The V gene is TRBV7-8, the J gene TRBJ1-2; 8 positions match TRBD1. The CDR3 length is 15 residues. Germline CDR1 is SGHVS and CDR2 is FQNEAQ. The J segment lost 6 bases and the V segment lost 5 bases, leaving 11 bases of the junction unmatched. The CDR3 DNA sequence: TGTGCCAGCAGCGAACTCGACAGGGGTCTTAATGGCTACACCTTC. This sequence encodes CASSELDRGLNGYTF.

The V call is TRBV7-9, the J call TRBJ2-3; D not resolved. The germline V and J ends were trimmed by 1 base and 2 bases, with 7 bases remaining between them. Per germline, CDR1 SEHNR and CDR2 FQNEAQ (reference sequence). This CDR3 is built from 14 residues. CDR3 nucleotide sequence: TGTGCCAGCAGCTTAGGGGAAAACACAGATACGCAGTATTTT. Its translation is CASSLGENTDTQYF.